The clone carrying this TCR beta chain was detected only a few times. Its cognate antigen is unknown. TCRbeta library preparation incorporated unique molecular identifiers. TCRdb fed the PCR reads into MiXCR, producing one record per CDR3 protein. The sample has 490,000 or so distinct CDR3 sequences; roughly 10% are singletons. The sample originates from a study of T-cell reconstitution after alpha-beta-depleted transplantation in children. Study-level results: Day-60 TCRbeta diversity that was high in some patients was derived from surviving recipient T cells and thymic progenitors. Hyperexpanded clones declined; after one year, newly produced T cells mostly supplied diversity. Reported findings indicate that, about two months after transplant, alpha-beta T cells came from several hundred expanded clones, which were derived from non-depleted graft cells.

CDR3 length: 13 amino acids. Trimming left V 10 bases short and J 5 bases short, with 15 bases between. Germline CDR1 is MNHNS and CDR2 is SASEGT. The specimen was PBMCs, collected before TCRalphabeta/CD19-depleted stem cell transplant. The chain combines TRBV6-1 with TRBJ1-5; D remains ambiguous. The TCR originated in a child younger than 10 with inherited bone marrow failure, due to receive a stem cell transplant. The CDR3 DNA follows: TGTGCCACCTCCCCGTGGAAGGATCAGCCCCAGCATTTT. The encoded protein is CATSPWKDQPQHF.